This T cell receptor beta chain was sequenced in a study of Graves' ophthalmopathy and Graves' hyperthyroidism. This clonotype was found a few times. Antigen: not known. Researchers took RNA transcripts and amplified TCR beta CDR3 regions from them. RT-PCR was first run with HTBI primers, then multiplex PCR in a second round. TCRdb re-called the multiplex PCR reads through MiXCR, storing one row per CDR3 protein. The sample holds about 1.2 million distinct CDR3 sequences; 35% to 40% are singletons and the top ten take over 8.5%. Trimming pared 5 bases from V and 3 bases from J, leaving 10 bases between. This CDR3 is 12 amino acids long. The germline CDR1 and CDR2 sequences are SQVTM and ANQGSEA. Study conclusions and caveats: Blood contained most expanded thyroid clonotypes exceeding 0.001 frequency.

The sequencing input was peripheral blood or thyroid tissue (not recorded which). This chain connects TRBV29-1 to TRBJ1-1; a possible D gene is TRBD1 (5 bases). This TCR came from an adult man with Graves' hyperthyroidism. This chain's CDR3 is CSVWGLDTEAFF. The DNA for the CDR3 is TGCAGCGTTTGGGGGTTGGACACTGAAGCTTTCTTT. Based on the CDR3 plus reference TRBV29-1 and TRBJ1-1, the full variable domain is SAVISQKPSRDICQRGTSLTIQCQVDSQVTMMFWYRQQPGQSLTLIATANQGSEATYESGFVIDKFPISRPNLTFSTLTVSNMSPEDSSIYLCSVWGLDTEAFFGQGTRLTVV.